The present entry profiles one TCR beta chain with its context. Its antigen remains unknown. This sample stems from a study of graft-versus-host responses after intestinal transplantation. The overall study: Anti-thymocyte globulin was used for induction in all recipients, who then took tacrolimus and steroids for roughly 3 years.

The assay was immunoSEQ multiplex PCR, and TCRdb's table has in-frame clones only and misses some. The sample shows some 97,000 clones, roughly 84% of them seen only once. Germline V CDR1 and CDR2: SQVTM, ANQGSEA. Trimming removed 0 bases from V and 2 bases from J, with 9 bases in between. The CDR3 spans 14 residues. Findings of the study overall: Where graft-donor T cell macrochimerism was present, patients had high graft-versus-host to host-versus-graft clonal ratios in allografts. Present in recipient marrow, GvH clones included some that appeared first in ileum or blood.

The J gene is TRBJ2-3, the V gene TRBV29-1, with D possibly TRBD2 on 5 matching bases. Specimen: unstimulated CD4+ T cells sorted from spleen or lymph node cells, collected before transplant. This sequence originates from a human donor who was the organ donor for an intestinal transplant. This CDR3 reads CSVEDGSLTDTQYF. The CDR3 DNA reads TGCAGCGTTGAAGATGGGAGTCTCACAGATACGCAGTATTTT.